This record covers a single TCR beta chain. The CDR3 has 15 residues. V was pared by 8 bases and J by 7 bases, with 13 bases of the junction left unmatched. The germline V gene has CDR1 LNHDA and CDR2 SQIVND (reference sequence). The data belong to a study of blood T cell repertoires in COVID-19. Background on the study: The United States, Italy and Spain were the sources of the acute and convalescent COVID-19 samples. Sample material is recorded as cDNA or gDNA derived from T cells, B-cell-depleted T cells, or PBMCs.

Each participant's cohort was designated according to participant-reported clinical history. Produced via immunoSEQ multiplex PCR; TCRdb's table is partial and in-frame only. Here the sample spans around 330,000 clones, roughly 85% being singletons. The clonotype originates from a woman in her 30s who had been exposed to COVID-19. Sample: PBMCs or T cells enriched from blood (not recorded which). The chain is built from TRBV19 and TRBJ1-5; 8 nucleotides align to TRBD1. CDR3 bases: TGTGCCAGTGGTGACAGGGGCGGTTTCGGCCAGCCCCAGCATTTT. Amino acid sequence: CASGDRGGFGQPQHF.